This TCR beta chain was obtained from a study of cytomegalovirus exposure and HLA in healthy donors. Notes on the study in general: For presence/absence analyses, sequencing depth was assumed to be roughly uniform across donors.

PCR primers comprised 60 Vbeta and 13 Jbeta primers. Profiled with immunoSEQ multiplex PCR; TCRdb holds only in-frame clones, not every one. The profile shows 150,000 to 200,000 clones, around four fifths of them singletons. A note on this clone: No antigen is known for it.

This TCR was sampled from a man between 18 and 35 years old in good health and CMV-seropositive. Specimen: PBMCs.

Here the CDR3 reads CASEQGPDTQYF. The CDR3 bases are TGTGCCAGCGAACAGGGTCCAGATACGCAGTATTTT. The V call is TRBV2, the J call TRBJ2-3; possible D gene TRBD1, 6 bases. The CDR3 runs 12 residues. Germline CDR1 is SNHLY and CDR2 is FYNNEI. The V end lost 8 bases, the J end lost 4 bases, and 10 bases lay between the germline ends.